This passage covers 26 T cell receptor beta chains from one sample sequenced in a study of OX40 agonist ivuxolimab in advanced cancers. Method: immunoSEQ multiplex PCR; TCRdb's copy keeps in-frame clones and lacks some. The sample has about 100,000 clones; 90% are singletons. The specimen comprised CD4+ or CD8+ T cells sorted from blood, sampled in a trial of the OX40 agonist ivuxolimab. The receptors were gathered from an adult with an advanced solid tumor such as melanoma, head and neck, liver or kidney cancer.

A note on this clone: Other DNA sequences of this sample code for an identical CDR3. The chain is built from TRBV7-9 and TRBJ2-3; unclear D gene. Trimming cost V 5 bases and J 0 bases, with 12 bases left between them. The length of the CDR3 is 15 residues. The germline V gene has CDR1 SEHNR and CDR2 FQNEAQ (reference sequence). The CDR3 loop is CASSLVAASTDTQYF. CDR3 DNA: TGTGCCAGCAGCCTAGTAGCAGCTAGCACAGATACGCAGTATTTT. The whole variable domain, remainder taken from reference TRBV7-9 and TRBJ2-3, is DTGVSQNPRHKITKRGQNVTFRCDPISEHNRLYWYRQTLGQGPEFLTYFQNEAQLEKSRLLSDRFSAERPKGSFSTLEIQRTEQGDSAMYLCASSLVAASTDTQYFGPGTRLTVL.

CDR3 DNA sequence: TGTGCCAGCAGCATCCGGGGACAGGGAGGAGAGCAGTTCTTC. Residues: CASSIRGQGGEQFF. This rearrangement joins TRBV7-9 to TRBJ2-1, with 9 positions matching TRBD1. This CDR3 region has 14 residues. Germline-derived CDR1 and CDR2 are SEHNR and FQNEAQ (reference sequence). V gave up 5 bases and J gave up 10 bases; unmatched junction bases: 9.

The genes are TRBV28 and TRBJ1-1; TRBD1 agrees at 7 bases. The CDR3 totals 16 residues. The V gene's germline CDR1 is MDHEN and CDR2 SYDVKM. V gave up 5 bases and J gave up 5 bases; unmatched junction bases: 14. In DNA, the CDR3 is TGTGCCAGCAGTACGCCAAACAGGGGAAAGGGTACTGAAGCTTTCTTT. This gives the protein CASSTPNRGKGTEAFF.

Written as DNA, the CDR3 is TGTGCCAGCAGCCCAACCCCTAGCGGAACCTACGAGCAGTACTTC. Translation gives CASSPTPSGTYEQYF. V usage is TRBV7-8 and J usage is TRBJ2-7; 7 nucleotides align to TRBD2. The V and J ends lost 5 bases and 2 bases, in that order; junction bases with no gene match: 9. Germline CDR1 and CDR2: SGHVS and FQNEAQ. The CDR3 sequence is 15 residues long.

The chain joins TRBV7-2 to TRBJ2-3; weak D call: TRBD1 (6 bases). The CDR3 runs 16 residues. CDR1 is SGHTA, CDR2 FQGNSA, per germline. Deletions cut 0 bases from V and 2 bases from J, with 12 bases between. The CDR3 spells CASSLASRGVTDTQYF. CDR3 bases: TGTGCCAGCAGCTTAGCGAGCAGGGGAGTCACAGATACGCAGTATTTT. Full variable domain (rest looked up from reference TRBV7-2 and TRBJ2-3): GAGVSQSPSNKVTEKGKDVELRCDPISGHTALYWYRQSLGQGLEFLIYFQGNSAPDKSGLPSDRFSAERTGGSVSTLTIQRTQQEDSAVYLCASSLASRGVTDTQYFGPGTRLTVL.

V is TRBV28 and J is TRBJ2-7; D not certain. Germline CDR1 reads MDHEN; CDR2 reads SYDVKM. Trimming cost V 3 bases and J 0 bases, with 15 bases left between them. This CDR3 has 16 residues. Written as DNA, the CDR3 is TGTGCCAGCAGTTTTGGTCGTGCCGGAATCTCCTACGAGCAGTACTTC. This sequence encodes CASSFGRAGISYEQYF.

The V gene is TRBV7-2, the J gene TRBJ2-7; D possibly uses TRBD1 or TRBD2 (5 bases each). V dropped 1 base and J dropped 6 bases, with 13 bases sitting between them. This CDR3 comprises 14 residues. Germline values: CDR1 SGHTA, CDR2 FQGNSA. The chain's CDR3 is CASSLGGPTSEQYF. In DNA form, the CDR3 reads TGTGCCAGCAGCTTAGGGGGACCCACCTCCGAGCAGTACTTC.

This chain connects TRBV5-1 to TRBJ2-3, with a weak D call TRBD2 (5 bases). Deletions cut 0 bases from V and 3 bases from J, with 8 bases between. This CDR3 spans 14 amino acids. From germline, CDR1 is SGHRS and CDR2 YFSETQ. Here the CDR3 reads CASSLAGLTDTQYF. The CDR3 bases are TGCGCCAGCAGCTTGGCGGGGTTAACAGATACGCAGTATTTT.

This chain connects TRBV10-3 to TRBJ2-1, with D tentatively TRBD1 or TRBD2 (5 bases each). The germline V gene encodes CDR1 ENHRY and CDR2 SYGVKD. The CDR3 length is 16 residues. V gave up 1 base and J gave up 6 bases, with 16 bases separating them. The CDR3 coding sequence is TGTGCCATCAGTGAGTTCGCCGGGACCTCCATCAATGAGCAGTTCTTC. It specifies CAISEFAGTSINEQFF.

The J gene is TRBJ2-5, the V gene TRBV5-4; TRBD2 might be the D (5 bases). The J call is uncertain, as TRBJ2-7 better fits the DNA end. The CDR3 is made up of 14 amino acids. From germline, CDR1 is SGHNT and CDR2 YYREEE (reference sequence). DNA of the CDR3: TGTGCCAGCAGCTCATCCGGGGTATCCTACGAGCAGTACTTC. This sequence encodes CASSSSGVSYEQYF.

Notes on this clone: The limits of the CDR3 on the DNA are not certain, so only TCRdb's listed CDR3 is given. This chain uses TRBV21-1 with TRBJ2-3; TRBD2 was called by the table and not checked on the DNA. TRBV21-1 is given as a pseudogene. The CDR3 is 18 residues long, counting both termini. This CDR3 reads CASSKVASGSPVDHTQYF.

This clone showed up just a few times. The chain couples TRBV19 to TRBJ2-2; D gene unclear. Germline CDR1 is LNHDA and CDR2 is SQIVND (reference sequence). This CDR3 has 15 amino acids. The germline V and J ends were trimmed by 10 bases and 1 base, with 16 bases remaining between them. The CDR3: CATMPGGGNTGELFF. CDR3 nucleotide sequence: TGTGCCACCATGCCGGGCGGTGGGAACACCGGGGAGCTGTTTTTT. Using reference TRBV19 and TRBJ2-2 for the parts outside the CDR3, the full variable domain is DGGITQSPKYLFRKEGQNVTLSCEQNLNHDAMYWYRQDPGQGLRLIYYSQIVNDFQKGDIAEGYSVSREKKESFPLTVTSAQKNPTAFYLCATMPGGGNTGELFFGEGSRLTVL.

This chain connects TRBV7-2 to TRBJ2-7, with D uncertain. V dropped 5 bases and J dropped 3 bases, with 11 bases sitting between them. From germline, CDR1 is SGHTA and CDR2 FQGNSA. CDR3 size: 13 residues. CDR3 coding DNA: TGTGCCAGCAGCCGAAATCTAAACTACGAGCAGTACTTC. It yields the protein CASSRNLNYEQYF.

This clone has only one observation. The J gene is TRBJ2-1, the V gene TRBV28, with D possibly TRBD2 on 6 matching bases. Looked up from germline, CDR1 is MDHEN and CDR2 is SYDVKM. The V gene lost 3 bases and the J gene lost 12 bases, with 18 bases spanning the gap. The CDR3 is made up of 14 amino acids. The CDR3 nucleotides are TGTGCCAGCAGTTTTACCCTAGCGATTCAGGGGCAGTTCTTC. Encoded protein: CASSFTLAIQGQFF.

The chain uses TRBV7-9 and TRBJ2-2; weak D call: TRBD1 (6 bases). V lost 3 bases and J 5 bases, leaving 10 bases between the germline ends. Germline-derived CDR1 and CDR2 are SEHNR and FQNEAQ (reference sequence). This CDR3 contains 14 residues. The chain's CDR3 is CASSLGHPTGELFF. CDR3 DNA: TGTGCCAGCAGCTTGGGACATCCGACCGGGGAGCTGTTTTTT.

V gene TRBV5-1 combines with J gene TRBJ2-2; no clear D gene. V gave up 0 bases and J gave up 6 bases, with 12 bases separating them. The CDR3 sequence is 15 residues long. Germline V CDR1 and CDR2: SGHRS, YFSETQ. This CDR3 is CASSLVPLDSGELFF. Here the CDR3 DNA reads TGCGCCAGCAGCTTGGTCCCTCTAGACTCCGGGGAGCTGTTTTTT.

The chain links TRBV6-6 to TRBJ2-7; no reliable D call. CDR1 MNHNY and CDR2 SVGAGI come from the germline V gene (reference sequence). Trimming took off 2 bases at V and 0 bases at J, with 2 bases between the two ends. This CDR3 spans 12 amino acids. The CDR3 is CASSYSSYEQYF. The CDR3 bases are TGTGCCAGCAGTTACAGCTCCTACGAGCAGTACTTC.

The chain recombines TRBV6-5 with TRBJ2-1, with D possibly being TRBD1 (5 bases). CDR3 length: 13 amino acids. V gave up 2 bases and J gave up 7 bases, with 9 bases separating them. Germline CDR1 and CDR2: MNHEY and SVGAGI. The CDR3 DNA reads TGTGCCAGCAGTTACCACCAGGGAAATGAGCAGTTCTTC. It encodes CASSYHQGNEQFF.

The chain couples TRBV19 to TRBJ2-1, with D perhaps TRBD2 (7 bases). Trimming took off 3 bases at V and 14 bases at J, with 20 bases between the two ends. Germline V CDR1 and CDR2: LNHDA, SQIVND (reference sequence). This CDR3 region has 14 residues. In DNA, the CDR3 is TGTGCCAGTAGTATGCCCGGGACGGGGAGGGGGGAGTTCTTC. It encodes CASSMPGTGRGEFF.

This clone was counted a few times. J is TRBJ2-2 and V is TRBV7-8; D uncertain. Trimming took 2 bases from V and 7 from J, leaving 11 bases between them. From germline, CDR1 is SGHVS and CDR2 FQNEAQ. The CDR3 has 14 amino acids. CDR3 amino acids: CASSLIGSGGELFF. The CDR3 nucleotides read TGTGCCAGCAGCTTAATTGGGTCCGGCGGGGAGCTGTTTTTT.

V is TRBV7-2 and J is TRBJ2-3; 14 positions agree with TRBD2. The CDR3 spans 18 residues. Germline-derived CDR1 and CDR2 are SGHTA and FQGNSA. Germline trimming cut 3 bases from V and 5 bases from J; bases unmatched to any gene: 10. CDR3 nucleotide sequence: TGTGCCAGCAGCTTGGGGACTAGCGGGAGATTCAGGATAGATACGCAGTATTTT. Amino acid sequence: CASSLGTSGRFRIDTQYF. Full variable domain (remainder filled in from reference TRBV7-2 and TRBJ2-3): GAGVSQSPSNKVTEKGKDVELRCDPISGHTALYWYRQSLGQGLEFLIYFQGNSAPDKSGLPSDRFSAERTGGSVSTLTIQRTQQEDSAVYLCASSLGTSGRFRIDTQYFGPGTRLTVL.

This sequence joins TRBV5-4 and TRBJ2-7; D remains unclear. Trimming removed 4 bases from V and 5 bases from J, with 10 bases in between. CDR3 length: 12 amino acids. Germline CDR1 SGHNT, CDR2 YYREEE (reference sequence). The CDR3 DNA follows: TGTGCCAGCAGCCAAGAACGGAACGAGCAGTACTTC. It encodes CASSQERNEQYF.

CDR3 in amino acids: CATSNRFAGELFF. In DNA form, the CDR3 reads TGTGCCACCAGCAACAGGTTTGCCGGGGAGCTGTTTTTT. The chain is built from TRBV15 and TRBJ2-2; a weak D match, TRBD1 (5 bases). Germline values: CDR1 LNHNV, CDR2 YYDKDF (reference sequence). Trimming took off 4 bases at V and 6 bases at J, with 9 bases between the two ends. CDR3 length equals 13 residues.

This clone was seen just once. The CDR3 region has the DNA TGTGCCAGCAGCCCCGACAGTCAAAGGTACAATGAGCAGTTCTTC. The encoded protein is CASSPDSQRYNEQFF. The V and J genes are TRBV6-5 and TRBJ2-1, with TRBD1 as a possible D gene (5 bases). Deletions cut 6 bases from V and 4 bases from J, with 16 bases between. This CDR3 contains 15 residues. Germline V gives CDR1 MNHEY, CDR2 SVGAGI.

This clone is a singleton in its sample. The J gene is TRBJ1-2, the V gene TRBV28; 7 nucleotides match TRBD1. Germline V CDR1 and CDR2: MDHEN, SYDVKM. The junction had 1 base not matched to a gene; V was cut back by 6 bases and J by 3 bases. The CDR3 has 12 amino acids. CDR3 protein: CASSRGDYGYTF. CDR3 bases: TGTGCCAGCAGCAGGGGGGACTATGGCTACACCTTC.

The CDR3 DNA reads as TGTGCCAGCAGCTTAGTGGCGGATTCCTACGAGCAGTACTTC. Protein product: CASSLVADSYEQYF. The V and J genes are TRBV7-2 and TRBJ2-7; D not certain. Between the trimmed V and J ends, which lost 1 base and 1 base, there was a span of 8 bases. The CDR3 length is 14 residues. Germline CDR1 and CDR2: SGHTA and FQGNSA.